This TCR beta chain stems from a study of cytomegalovirus exposure and HLA in healthy donors. Study results and caveats: A later analysis found TCR association rates differed by HLA locus, highest for DRB1 and lowest for HLA-C. For cytomegalovirus status, the classifier reportedly gave diagnoses with high specificity and sensitivity. No immune exposure information besides CMV serostatus was available.

Concerning this clone: Antigen specificity is unknown.

The CDR3 is 15 amino acids. V was pared by 5 bases and J by 8 bases, with 11 bases of the junction left unmatched. Germline values: CDR1 SGDLS, CDR2 YYNGEE. Researchers ran the PCR with 60 Vbeta and 13 Jbeta primers. Some clones are missing from TCRdb's copy, which holds only in-frame ones; the method was immunoSEQ multiplex PCR. The data hold under 200,000 clones, with less than 90% observed a single time. The chain uses TRBV9 and TRBJ2-1; 9 bases line up with TRBD1. This sequence was found in a male donor in good health and CMV-seropositive. Sequencing was done on a sample of PBMCs. The CDR3 region is CASREGQGKVHEQFF. Written as DNA, the CDR3 is TGTGCCAGCAGGGAAGGACAGGGGAAAGTCCATGAGCAGTTCTTC.